This entry lists 4 T cell receptor beta chains sequenced from one sample in a study of blood T cells in healthy people across ages. Primers used in a second PCR of roughly 7 to 12 cycles were a sample-barcoded 5' primer and a J-beta primer mix. TCRdb called the 5' RACE reads again in MiXCR, with one record for every CDR3 protein. The sample holds approximately 800,000 distinct CDR3 sequences, under 30% seen once. Separately, the same data were catalogued under a study of T cells of mothers and their children.

The sequencing input was blood. The origin of the receptors is a boy aged 10-17 years in good health.

This sequence joins TRBV5-1 and TRBJ2-2; 7 nucleotides agree with TRBD1. The germline CDR1 and CDR2 sequences are SGHRS and YFSETQ. The CDR3 length is 17 residues. Unmatched junction bases numbered 9, after V lost 4 bases and J lost 0 bases. This CDR3 is CASSTLQGRANTGELFF. The CDR3, as DNA: TGCGCCAGCAGCACGCTACAGGGGCGAGCGAACACCGGGGAGCTGTTTTTT.

The chain has TRBV10-2 and TRBJ2-5; 7 bases match TRBD2. The J call is in doubt because the DNA end fits TRBJ2-7 better. The length of the CDR3 is 15 residues. Germline lookup yields CDR1 WSHSY and CDR2 SAAADI. The CDR3 region has the DNA TGCGCCAGCAGTGCGAAGGCGGGACTACCCTACGAGCAGTACTTC. Encoded protein: CASSAKAGLPYEQYF.

The rearrangement joins TRBV29-1 to TRBJ2-3; D could derive from TRBD1 or TRBD2 (6 bases each). V lost 4 bases, J lost 3 bases, and 14 bases lay in between. In germline, CDR1 is SQVTM, CDR2 ANQGSEA. CDR3 length: 14 amino acids. The CDR3 DNA follows: TGCAGCGTTGTTCGGGGGACAACAACAGATACGCAGTATTTT. This translates into CSVVRGTTTDTQYF.

The sample holds a few counts of this clonotype. CDR3 loop: CASTASGGAYNEQFF. The CDR3 bases are TGCGCCAGCACCGCGAGCGGGGGAGCCTACAATGAGCAGTTCTTC. V is TRBV4-1 and J is TRBJ2-1; 8 bases are a match to TRBD2. Trimming cost V 7 bases and J 2 bases; bases outside gene matches: 7. The CDR3 extends over 15 amino acids. CDR1 MGHRA and CDR2 YSYEKL come from the germline V gene.